This record concerns one T cell receptor beta chain sequence. CDR3 size: 13 residues. The V gene lost 0 bases and the J gene lost 8 bases, with 11 bases spanning the gap. Germline loops: CDR1 SGHRS, CDR2 YFSETQ. The data were obtained in a study of T cell responses to AZD1222 COVID-19 vaccine. The assay was immunoSEQ multiplex PCR, and TCRdb's table has in-frame clones only and misses some. The sample has tens of thousands of clones, around 85% seen once. This chain connects TRBV5-1 to TRBJ1-1; the D is unclear. Sequencing was performed on peripheral blood, taken 28 days after the second AZD1222 dose. The clonotype comes from an adult who received the AZD1222 COVID-19 vaccine. The CDR3, as DNA: TGCGCCAGCAGCTTGGTTCGGTCTCAAGAAGCTTTCTTT. Amino acids: CASSLVRSQEAFF.